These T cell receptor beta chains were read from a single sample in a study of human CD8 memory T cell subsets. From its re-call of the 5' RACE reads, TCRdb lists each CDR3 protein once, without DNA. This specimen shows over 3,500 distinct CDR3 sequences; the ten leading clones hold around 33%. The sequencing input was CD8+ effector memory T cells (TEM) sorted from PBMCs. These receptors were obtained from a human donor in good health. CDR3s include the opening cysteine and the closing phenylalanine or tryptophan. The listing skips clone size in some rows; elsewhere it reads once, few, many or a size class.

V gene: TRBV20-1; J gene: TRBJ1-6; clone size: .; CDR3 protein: CSVQAREQGDTAPLHF
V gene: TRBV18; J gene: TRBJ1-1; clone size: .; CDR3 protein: CASSPPGRANTEAFF
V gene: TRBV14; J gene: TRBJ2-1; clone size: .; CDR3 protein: CASSQPAEAGGFYEQFF
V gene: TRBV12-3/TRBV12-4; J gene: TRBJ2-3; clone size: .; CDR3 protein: CASSAPFTDTQYF
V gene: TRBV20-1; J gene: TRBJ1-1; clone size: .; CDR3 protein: CSATQDRDTEAFF
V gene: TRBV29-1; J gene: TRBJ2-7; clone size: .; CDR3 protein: CSVEDQDRAYEQYF
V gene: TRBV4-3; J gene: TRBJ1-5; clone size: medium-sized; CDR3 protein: CASSQDPGSAQPQHF
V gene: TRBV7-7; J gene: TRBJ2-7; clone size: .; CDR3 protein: CASSFGTGGTYEQYF
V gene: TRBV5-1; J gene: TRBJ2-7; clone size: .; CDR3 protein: CASSPGQGLTLYEQYF
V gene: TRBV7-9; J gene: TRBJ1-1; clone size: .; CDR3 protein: CASSFGQDANTEAFF
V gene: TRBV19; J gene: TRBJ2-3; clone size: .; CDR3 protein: CASTLGLASSTDTQYF